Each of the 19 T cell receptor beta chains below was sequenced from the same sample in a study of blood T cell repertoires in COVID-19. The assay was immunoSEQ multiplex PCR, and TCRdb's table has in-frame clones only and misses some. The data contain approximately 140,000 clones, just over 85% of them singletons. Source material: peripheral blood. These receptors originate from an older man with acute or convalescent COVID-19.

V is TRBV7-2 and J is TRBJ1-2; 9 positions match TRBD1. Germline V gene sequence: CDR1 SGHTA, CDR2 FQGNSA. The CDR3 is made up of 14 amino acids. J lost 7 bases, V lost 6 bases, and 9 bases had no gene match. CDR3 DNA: TGTGCCAGCAGACCAGCCGGGACAGGGTCTGGCTACACCTTC. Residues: CASRPAGTGSGYTF.

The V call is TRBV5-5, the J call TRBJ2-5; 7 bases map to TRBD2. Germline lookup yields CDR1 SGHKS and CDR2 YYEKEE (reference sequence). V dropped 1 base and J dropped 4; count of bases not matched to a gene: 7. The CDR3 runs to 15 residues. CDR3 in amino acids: CASSLTSEFPETQYF. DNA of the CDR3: TGTGCCAGCAGCTTGACTAGCGAGTTCCCAGAGACCCAGTACTTC.

CDR3 bases: TGTGCCAGCAGCTTGAGCCTAGCAGCCTACGAGCAGTACTTC. As protein: CASSLSLAAYEQYF. The J gene is TRBJ2-7, the V gene TRBV11-2, with D tentatively TRBD2 (5 bases). Germline V gene data show CDR1 as SGHAT and CDR2 as FQNNGV. CDR3 length equals 14 residues. Deletions cut 3 bases from V and 2 bases from J, with 11 bases between.

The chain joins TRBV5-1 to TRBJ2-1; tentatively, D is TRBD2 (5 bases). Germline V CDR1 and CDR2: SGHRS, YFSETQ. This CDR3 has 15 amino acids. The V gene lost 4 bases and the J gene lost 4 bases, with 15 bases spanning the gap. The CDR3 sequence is CASSVRAAGYNEQFF. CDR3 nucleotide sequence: TGCGCCAGCAGCGTTCGAGCGGCCGGATACAATGAGCAGTTCTTC.

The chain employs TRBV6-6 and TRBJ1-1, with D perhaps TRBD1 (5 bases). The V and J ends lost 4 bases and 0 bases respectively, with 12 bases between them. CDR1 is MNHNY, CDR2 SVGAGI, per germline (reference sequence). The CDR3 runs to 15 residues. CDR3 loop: CASSFPGLLNTEAFF. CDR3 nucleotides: TGTGCCAGCAGTTTCCCGGGACTCTTGAACACTGAAGCTTTCTTT.

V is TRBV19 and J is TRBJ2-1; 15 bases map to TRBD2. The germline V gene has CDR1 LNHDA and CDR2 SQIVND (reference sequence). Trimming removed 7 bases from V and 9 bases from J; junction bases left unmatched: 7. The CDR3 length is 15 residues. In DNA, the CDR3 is TGTGCCAGTAAATCTCCGGGACTAGCGGGAGGTGAGCAGTTCTTC. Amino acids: CASKSPGLAGGEQFF.

The CDR3, as DNA: TGTGCCAGCAGCCAAGTTGAGCGGGAGCAGTTCTTC. Amino acid sequence: CASSQVEREQFF. The gene calls are TRBV3-1 (or the pseudogene TRBV3-2) and TRBJ2-1; weak D call: TRBD2 (5 bases). Germline V gives CDR1 LGHDT, CDR2 YNNKEL (reference sequence). The V gene lost 1 base and the J gene lost 10 bases, with 8 bases spanning the gap. The length of the CDR3 is 12 residues.

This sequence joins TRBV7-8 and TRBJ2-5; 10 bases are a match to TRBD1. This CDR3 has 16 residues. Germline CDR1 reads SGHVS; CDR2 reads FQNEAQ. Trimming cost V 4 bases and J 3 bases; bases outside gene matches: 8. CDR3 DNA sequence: TGTGCCAGCAGCTCACTGACAGGGGGCCAAGAAGAGACCCAGTACTTC. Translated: CASSSLTGGQEETQYF.

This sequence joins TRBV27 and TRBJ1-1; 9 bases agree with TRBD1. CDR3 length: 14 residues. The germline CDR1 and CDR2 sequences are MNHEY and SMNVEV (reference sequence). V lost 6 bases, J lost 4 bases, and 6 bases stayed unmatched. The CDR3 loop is CASSLYRGLTEAFF. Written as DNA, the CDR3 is TGTGCCAGCAGCCTCTACAGGGGGCTCACTGAAGCTTTCTTT.

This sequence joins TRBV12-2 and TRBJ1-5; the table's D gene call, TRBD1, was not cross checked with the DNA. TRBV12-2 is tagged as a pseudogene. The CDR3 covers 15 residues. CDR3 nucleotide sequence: TGTGCAAGTCGCTTGGGGGACAGTGGTAATCAGCCCCAGCATTTT. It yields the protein CASRLGDSGNQPQHF.

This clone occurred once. The CDR3 bases are TGCGCCAGCAGTCAAAGAAAATTGATGGGGGGGAACTATGGCTACACCTTC. Protein sequence: CASSQRKLMGGNYGYTF. V usage is TRBV23-1 and J usage is TRBJ1-2; D possibly corresponds to TRBD1 (5 bases). TRBV23-1 is classed as an ORF, of uncertain function. There are 17 residues in the CDR3. Trimming removed 2 bases at V and 2 bases at J, with 18 bases between.

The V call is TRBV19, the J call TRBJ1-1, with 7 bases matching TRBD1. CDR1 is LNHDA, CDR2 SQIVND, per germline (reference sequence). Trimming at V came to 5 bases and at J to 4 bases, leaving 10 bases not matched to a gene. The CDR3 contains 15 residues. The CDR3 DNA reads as TGTGCCAGTAGTCTGTCCAGGGGGTATGGCACTGAAGCTTTCTTT. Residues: CASSLSRGYGTEAFF.

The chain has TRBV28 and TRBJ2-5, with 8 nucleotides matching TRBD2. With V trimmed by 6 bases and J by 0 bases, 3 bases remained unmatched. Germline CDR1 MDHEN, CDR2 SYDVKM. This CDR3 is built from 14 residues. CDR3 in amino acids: CASRTSGDQETQYF. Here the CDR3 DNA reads TGTGCCAGCAGAACTAGCGGAGACCAAGAGACCCAGTACTTC.

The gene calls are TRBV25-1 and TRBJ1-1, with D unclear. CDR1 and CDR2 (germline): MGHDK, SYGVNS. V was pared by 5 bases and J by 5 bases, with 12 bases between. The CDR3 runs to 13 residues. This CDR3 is CASSWAGGTEAFF. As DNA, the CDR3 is TGTGCCAGCAGTTGGGCAGGCGGGACTGAAGCTTTCTTT.

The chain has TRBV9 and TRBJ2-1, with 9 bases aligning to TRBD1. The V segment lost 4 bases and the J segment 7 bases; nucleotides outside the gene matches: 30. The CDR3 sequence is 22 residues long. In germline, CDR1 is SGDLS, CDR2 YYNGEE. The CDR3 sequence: CASSPRHIRTGAGVKSGNEQFF. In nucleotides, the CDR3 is TGTGCCAGCAGCCCCCGACACATTCGGACAGGGGCGGGAGTGAAATCGGGAAATGAGCAGTTCTTC. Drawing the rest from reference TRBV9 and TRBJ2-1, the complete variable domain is DSGVTQTPKHLITATGQRVTLRCSPRSGDLSVYWYQQSLDQGLQFLIQYYNGEERAKGNILERFSAQQFPDLHSELNLSSLELGDSALYFCASSPRHIRTGAGVKSGNEQFFGPGTRLTVL.

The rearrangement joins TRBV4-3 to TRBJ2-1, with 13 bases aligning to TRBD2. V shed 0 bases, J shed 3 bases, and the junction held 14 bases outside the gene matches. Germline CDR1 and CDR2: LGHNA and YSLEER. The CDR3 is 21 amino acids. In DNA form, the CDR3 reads TGCGCCAGCAGCCAAGATGGATCAACTAGCGGGAGGGCCCGAATCTACAATGAGCAGTTCTTC. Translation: CASSQDGSTSGRARIYNEQFF.

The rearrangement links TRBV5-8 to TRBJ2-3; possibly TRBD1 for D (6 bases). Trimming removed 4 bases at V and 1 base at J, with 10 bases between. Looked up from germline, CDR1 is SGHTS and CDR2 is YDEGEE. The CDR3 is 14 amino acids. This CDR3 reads CASSAGQRTDTQYF. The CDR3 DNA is TGTGCCAGCAGCGCCGGACAGCGCACAGATACGCAGTATTTT.

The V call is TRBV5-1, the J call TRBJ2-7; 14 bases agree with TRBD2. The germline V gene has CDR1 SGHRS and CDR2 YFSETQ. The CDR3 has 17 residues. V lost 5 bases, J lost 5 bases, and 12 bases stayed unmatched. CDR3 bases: TGCGCCAGCAGTAAAAACCCGGGACTAGCGGGAGAACACGAGCAGTACTTC. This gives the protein CASSKNPGLAGEHEQYF.

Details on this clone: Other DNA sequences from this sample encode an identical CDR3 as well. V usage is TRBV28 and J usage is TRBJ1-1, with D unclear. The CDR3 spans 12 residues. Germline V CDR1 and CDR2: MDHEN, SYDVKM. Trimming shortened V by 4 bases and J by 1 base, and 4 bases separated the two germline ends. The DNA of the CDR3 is TGTGCCAGCAGTTCGGGGAACACTGAAGCTTTCTTT. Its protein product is CASSSGNTEAFF.